The 17 T cell receptor beta chains below come from one sample, sequenced in a study of OX40 agonist ivuxolimab in advanced cancers. Libraries were prepared by immunoSEQ multiplex PCR; TCRdb keeps only in-frame clonotypes and omits some of them. Of about 77,000 clones in the sample, approximately 84% were seen once. The material sequenced was CD4+ or CD8+ T cells sorted from blood, taken in a trial of the OX40 agonist ivuxolimab. Receptors originate from an adult with an advanced solid tumor such as melanoma, head and neck, liver or kidney cancer.

The chain employs TRBV11-3 and TRBJ2-5; tentatively, D is TRBD1 (6 bases). The ends were cut back, 7 bases at V and 4 bases at J, with 13 bases in the middle. Germline lookup yields CDR1 SGHNT and CDR2 YENEEA. CDR3 size: 13 residues. CDR3 loop: CASTVQGRETQYF. The DNA for the CDR3 is TGTGCCAGCACCGTACAGGGCAGAGAGACCCAGTACTTC.

The chain joins TRBV6-1 to TRBJ1-5; 7 bases are shared with TRBD1. This CDR3 comprises 15 residues. Trimming cost V 8 bases and J 4 bases; bases outside gene matches: 11. Germline CDR1 and CDR2: MNHNS and SASEGT. The CDR3 sequence: CASGDRNFRNQPQHF. The CDR3 DNA reads as TGTGCCAGCGGGGACAGAAACTTCAGGAATCAGCCCCAGCATTTT.

This chain links TRBV5-4 with TRBJ1-3; D unresolved. The CDR3 spans 14 residues. V was cut by 3 bases and J by 5 bases, with 12 bases left in between. CDR1 is SGHNT, CDR2 YYREEE, per germline (reference sequence). This chain's CDR3 is CASSSPQIRNTIYF. CDR3 DNA sequence: TGTGCCAGCAGCTCTCCCCAAATACGAAACACCATATATTTT.

J is TRBJ1-1 and V is TRBV6-5; D remains unclear. Germline V CDR1 and CDR2: MNHEY, SVGAGI. The CDR3 is 13 residues long. Trimming shortened V by 4 bases and J by 1 base, and 7 bases separated the two germline ends. CDR3 region: CASSSLGNTEAFF. The CDR3 region has the DNA TGTGCCAGCAGTTCCTTGGGGAACACTGAAGCTTTCTTT.

This clone was detected only once. The V gene is TRBV7-9, the J gene TRBJ2-3; 12 bases align to TRBD2. The CDR3 runs to 15 residues. Trimming at V came to 5 bases and at J to 8 bases, leaving 8 bases not matched to a gene. The germline CDR1 and CDR2 sequences are SEHNR and FQNEAQ (reference sequence). The CDR3, as DNA: TGTGCCAGCAGCCCGACTAGCGGGAGATGGGCTACGCAGTATTTT. This codes for CASSPTSGRWATQYF.

The rearrangement uses TRBV9 and TRBJ1-5; D is possibly TRBD1 (6 bases). In germline, CDR1 is SGDLS, CDR2 YYNGEE. The CDR3 extends over 15 amino acids. V dropped 3 bases and J dropped 0 bases, with 10 bases sitting between them. This chain's CDR3 is CASSEQGYSNQPQHF. The CDR3, as DNA: TGTGCCAGCAGCGAACAGGGATATAGCAATCAGCCCCAGCATTTT.

CDR3 bases: TGTGCCAGCAGGGGACAGCAAGAGACCCAGTACTTC. Its translation is CASRGQQETQYF. The genes are TRBV7-9 and TRBJ2-5; 7 bases are shared with TRBD1. Germline V gene data show CDR1 as SEHNR and CDR2 as FQNEAQ (reference sequence). The trim removed 6 bases at V and 2 bases at J, leaving 0 bases unmatched. This CDR3 is built from 12 residues.

CDR3 in DNA: TGCGCCAGCAGGGACAGGGGGCGAGAGGCTTTCTTT. Protein product: CASRDRGREAFF. The chain carries TRBV5-1 and TRBJ1-1; 11 bases are a match to TRBD1. With 5 bases clipped from V and 11 bases from J, the junction kept 5 bases outside the gene matches. Germline CDR1 SGHRS, CDR2 YFSETQ. The CDR3 is 12 amino acids.

This chain connects TRBV15 to TRBJ2-5; 7 bases are shared with TRBD1. Germline V gene lookup returns CDR1 LNHNV and CDR2 YYDKDF (reference sequence). V trimming: 1 base; J trimming: 2 bases; junction bases outside the gene matches: 1. This CDR3 is 14 amino acids long. Here the CDR3 DNA reads TGTGCCACCAGCAGAGGACAGGGTCAAGAGACCCAGTACTTC. Translation gives CATSRGQGQETQYF.

The chain is built from TRBV5-4 and TRBJ2-1; D perhaps matches TRBD2 (6 bases). The germline CDR1 and CDR2 sequences are SGHNT and YYREEE (reference sequence). The CDR3 spans 15 residues. V was shortened by 5 bases and J by 5 bases, with 17 bases between the two germline ends. CDR3 protein: CASRPGGLNHNEQFF. The DNA of the CDR3 is TGTGCCAGCAGGCCTGGAGGGCTTAATCACAATGAGCAGTTCTTC.

This sequence joins TRBV10-1 and TRBJ2-1, with D tentatively TRBD2 (5 bases). V lost 0 bases, J lost 0 bases, and 6 bases lay in between. The germline gives CDR1 WNHNN, CDR2 SYGVQD (reference sequence). The CDR3 is made up of 15 amino acids. The CDR3 DNA reads TGCGCCAGCAGTGAGTCGGACTGCTCCTACAATGAGCAGTTCTTC. As protein: CASSESDCSYNEQFF.

The rearrangement links TRBV5-5 to TRBJ1-5; D remains ambiguous. This CDR3 contains 13 residues. Germline V gene data show CDR1 as SGHKS and CDR2 as YYEKEE (reference sequence). Trimming took off 6 bases at V and 7 bases at J, with 14 bases between the two ends. This chain's CDR3 is CASTYNGRQPQHF. In DNA form, the CDR3 reads TGTGCCAGCACTTACAATGGGCGGCAGCCCCAGCATTTT.

This clone was found a few times. The gene calls are TRBV15 and TRBJ1-2, with D possibly being TRBD1 (6 bases). The V and J ends lost 0 bases and 3 bases respectively, with 14 bases between them. The CDR3 contains 16 residues. Germline values: CDR1 LNHNV, CDR2 YYDKDF (reference sequence). The CDR3 is CATSRDAGANYYGYTF. In DNA form, the CDR3 reads TGTGCCACCAGCAGAGATGCAGGGGCGAACTACTATGGCTACACCTTC.

V gene TRBV7-9 combines with J gene TRBJ2-5, with 13 bases aligning to TRBD2. Judging by the DNA end, TRBJ2-7 fits better; the J call may be wrong. Germline CDR1 is SEHNR and CDR2 is FQNEAQ (reference sequence). This CDR3 spans 14 amino acids. The DNA for the CDR3 is TGTGCCAGCAGCTCCGGACTAGCGGGAGACGAGCAGTACTTC. It specifies CASSSGLAGDEQYF.

The genes are TRBV4-2 and TRBJ2-1; 11 nucleotides align to TRBD2. The CDR3 runs to 16 residues. Germline CDR1 is LGHNA and CDR2 is YNFKEQ. Unmatched junction bases numbered 7, after V lost 2 bases and J lost 7 bases. Written as DNA, the CDR3 is TGTGCCAGCAGCCAACATAGCGGGGGGGGCTATAATGAGCAGTTCTTC. Translation: CASSQHSGGGYNEQFF.

The chain uses TRBV15 and TRBJ1-2; the match to TRBD1 covers 10 bases. The germline V gene has CDR1 LNHNV and CDR2 YYDKDF (reference sequence). The CDR3 sequence is 17 residues long. V shed 6 bases, J shed 4 bases, and the junction held 14 bases outside the gene matches. CDR3 amino acids: CATRRGTGALGGYGYTF. CDR3 in DNA: TGTGCCACCAGGCGGGGGACAGGGGCCCTAGGGGGCTATGGCTACACCTTC.

This chain joins TRBV11-2 and TRBJ2-7, with D perhaps TRBD1 (6 bases). CDR1 is SGHAT, CDR2 FQNNGV, per germline. The CDR3 loop spans 13 amino acids. Trimming pared 2 bases from V and 3 bases from J, leaving 8 bases between. The CDR3 DNA follows: TGTGCCAGCAGCTTATTAGGGGGCTACGAGCAGTACTTC. This encodes CASSLLGGYEQYF.